The present entry profiles one T cell receptor beta chain with its context. What antigen it recognizes has not been identified. Base qualities are not provided; no much larger clone lies one nucleotide away. Participants in the prospective study were enrolled through a virtual design, were aged about 18 to 90 years, and lived in approximately 25 United States geographic areas. Cohort assignment in the prospective study relied on participant-reported clinical history from a screening survey and a study questionnaire. Exposed participants had been in contact, within 2 weeks of entering the study, with a person who had a PCR-confirmed or clinician-diagnosed case of COVID-19. Mobile phlebotomists in the prospective study collected whole blood, serum and a nasopharyngeal or oropharyngeal swab from every participant. Over a 2-month period, participants in the prospective study had the option of providing additional blood draws and questionnaires. Before DNA extraction, blood samples from the prospective study were shipped at room temperature or frozen.

V is shortened by 0 bases, J by 8 bases, and the region joining them spans 5 bases. CDR1 SGDLS and CDR2 YYNGEE were looked up in the germline V gene. The CDR3, cysteine through phenylalanine, is 11 amino acids long. Only the CDR3 part of the read is kept: 33 bases, read in frame from the first base. TCRbeta CDR3 regions were amplified from genomic DNA by means of the immunoSEQ Assay, a bias-controlled multiplex PCR. Regarding the original processing steps: The number of nucleated cells in each sample was estimated by amplification of reference gene primers within the assay. To quantify the absolute abundance of each unique TCRbeta CDR3 rearrangement, sequence reads were collapsed and filtered. For each sample, productive Simpson clonality was calculated as the square root of Simpson's diversity index across productive rearrangements. TCRdb's version of the immuneACCESS table is confined to in-frame rearrangements and falls short of the full clone set. An unresolved V gene accounts for under half of the shortfall where checked; the remainder is of unknown origin. That table is the source of V, J and clone size, and D and trimming were worked out from the DNA. In all, the sample holds about 300,000 clones, and 85% to 90% of those were seen once. Under 3% of the sample lies in the top ten.

These data are taken from a study of blood T cell repertoires in COVID-19 (dated by TCRdb to 2019 to 2021). For the wider study: Samples from collaborators originated in the United States, Italy and Spain and spanned both the acute and convalescent phases of COVID-19. The repertoires were released in a freely available public database intended as a resource for research on the immune response to SARS-CoV-2. Subjects who had been exposed to COVID-19, were actively infected with it, or had recovered from it provided the deeply sampled blood TCRbeta repertoires that made up the dataset. HLA class I and class II types, where available, came from metadata supplied by the sample provider rather than from assay-based typing. The prospective study material was composed of cDNA or gDNA derived from T cells, B-cell-depleted T cells, or PBMCs. The samples were drawn from the first 160 participants of the ongoing ImmuneRACE study and from 950 to 1,500 subjects provided by 6 global collaborators. Nearly every sample came with metadata listing a de-identified subject ID, COVID-19 status, age in years and sex. Paper-wide results and their limitations: Clinical and demographic metadata were provided uncurated, with the amount varying by source and participant.

The chain joins TRBV9 to TRBJ1-2; the D gene is unclear. The TCR was taken from a woman aged 50 to 60 who had been exposed to COVID-19. Sequencing used PBMCs or T cells enriched from blood (not recorded which). Read as DNA, the sequence is TGTGCCAGCAGCGTAGGAGAGGGCTACACCTTC. It is translated as CASSVGEGYTF.